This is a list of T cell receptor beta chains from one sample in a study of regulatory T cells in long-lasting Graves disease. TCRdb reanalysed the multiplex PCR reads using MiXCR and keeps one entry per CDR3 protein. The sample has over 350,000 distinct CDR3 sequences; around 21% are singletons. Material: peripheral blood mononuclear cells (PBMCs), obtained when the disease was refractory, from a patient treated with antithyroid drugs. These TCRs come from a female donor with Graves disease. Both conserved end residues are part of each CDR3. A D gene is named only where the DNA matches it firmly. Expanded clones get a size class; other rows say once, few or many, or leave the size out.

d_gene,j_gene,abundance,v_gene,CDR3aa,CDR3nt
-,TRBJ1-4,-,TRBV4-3,CASSQGSTGSGEKLFF,TGCGCCAGCAGCCAAGGATCTACAGGGTCTGGTGAAAAACTGTTTTTT
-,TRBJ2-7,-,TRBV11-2,CASSPYTNEQYF,TGTGCCAGCAGCCCCTATACGAACGAGCAGTACTTC
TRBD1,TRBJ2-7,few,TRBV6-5,CASSWDSHEQYF,TGTGCCAGCAGTTGGGACAGCCACGAGCAGTACTTC
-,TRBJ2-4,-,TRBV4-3,CASSQDRGLAKNIQYF,TGCGCCAGCAGCCAAGATCGGGGCCTAGCCAAAAACATTCAGTACTTC
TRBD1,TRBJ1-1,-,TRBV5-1,CASSLGDRGVMSTEAFF,TGCGCCAGCAGCTTGGGGGACAGGGGCGTTATGAGCACTGAAGCTTTCTTT
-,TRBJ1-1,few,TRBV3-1,CASSPGGGARSEAFF,TGTGCCAGCAGCCCGGGAGGGGGGGCGAGGAGTGAAGCTTTCTTT
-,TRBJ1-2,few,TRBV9,CASSGRTVDNYGYTF,TGTGCCAGCAGCGGCCGGACAGTGGATAACTATGGCTACACCTTC
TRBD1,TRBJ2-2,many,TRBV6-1,CASSPRTGAGNTGELFF,TGTGCCAGCAGTCCCCGGACAGGGGCCGGTAACACCGGGGAGCTGTTTTTT
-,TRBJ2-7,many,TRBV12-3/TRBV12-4,CASSYSAVLGAPYYEQYF,TGTGCCAGCAGCTACTCCGCTGTTTTGGGGGCTCCTTACTACGAGCAGTACTTC
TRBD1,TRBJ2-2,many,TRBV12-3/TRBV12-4,CASSLETGGGGELFF,TGTGCCAGCAGTTTGGAGACAGGGGGAGGGGGGGAGCTGTTTTTT
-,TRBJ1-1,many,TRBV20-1,CSARDRGGAFF,TGCAGTGCTAGAGATCGGGGGGGAGCTTTCTTT
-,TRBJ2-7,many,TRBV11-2,CASSLGGLPYEQYF,TGTGCCAGCAGCTTAGGCGGCCTACCCTACGAGCAGTACTTC
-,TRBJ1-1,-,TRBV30,CAWTLDRNTEAFF,TGTGCCTGGACCCTCGACAGAAACACTGAAGCTTTCTTT
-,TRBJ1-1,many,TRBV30,CAWSVGFGAGKNTEAFF,TGTGCCTGGAGTGTAGGATTCGGGGCAGGGAAGAACACTGAAGCTTTCTTT
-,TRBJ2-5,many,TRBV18,CASSPYQGGTETQYF,TGTGCCAGCTCACCATATCAGGGGGGGACGGAGACCCAGTACTTC
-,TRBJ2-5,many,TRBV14,CASSQDGRSRQETQYF,TGTGCCAGCAGCCAAGATGGACGCTCCCGCCAAGAGACCCAGTACTTC
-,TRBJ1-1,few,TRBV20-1,CSAIMGLDTEAFF,TGCAGTGCTATTATGGGACTTGACACTGAAGCTTTCTTT
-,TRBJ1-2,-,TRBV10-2,CASSGQTINYGYTF,TGCGCCAGCAGTGGACAGACTATTAACTATGGCTACACCTTC
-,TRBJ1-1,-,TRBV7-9,CASSLATGRNTEAFF,TGTGCCAGCAGCTTAGCGACGGGTCGGAACACTGAAGCTTTCTTT
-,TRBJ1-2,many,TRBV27,CASSLDSASLYGYTF,TGTGCCAGCAGTTTAGATTCCGCATCCCTCTATGGCTACACCTTC
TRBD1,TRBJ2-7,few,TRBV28,CASSSGGGQGDEQYF,TGTGCCAGCAGCTCGGGTGGGGGACAGGGCGACGAGCAGTACTTC
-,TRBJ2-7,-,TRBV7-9,CASSPGRAYEQYF,TGTGCCAGCAGCCCCGGACGGGCCTACGAGCAGTACTTC
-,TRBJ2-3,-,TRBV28,CASGVPDTQYF,TGTGCCAGCGGAGTTCCAGATACGCAGTATTTT
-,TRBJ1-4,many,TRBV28,CASSSGGNEKLFF,TGTGCCAGCAGTTCGGGGGGCAATGAAAAACTGTTTTTT
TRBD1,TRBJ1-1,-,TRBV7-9,CASSKAAGGRRNTEAFF,TGTGCCAGCAGCAAGGCGGCAGGGGGGAGGCGAAACACTGAAGCTTTCTTT
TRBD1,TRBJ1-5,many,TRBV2,CASSQARGQGLGQPQHF,TGTGCCAGCAGTCAAGCGAGGGGACAGGGGTTGGGGCAGCCCCAGCATTTT
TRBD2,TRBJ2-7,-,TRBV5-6,CASSPRLAGVGYEQYF,TGTGCCAGCAGCCCCCGACTAGCGGGAGTAGGATACGAGCAGTACTTC
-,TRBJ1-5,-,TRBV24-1,CATSDSTGGYSNQPQHF,TGTGCCACCAGTGATTCGACAGGAGGCTATAGCAATCAGCCCCAGCATTTT
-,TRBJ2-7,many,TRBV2,CASSDQGFSYGQYF,TGTGCCAGCAGTGACCAGGGTTTCTCCTACGGGCAGTACTTC
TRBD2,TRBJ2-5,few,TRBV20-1,CSAKAGGLETQYF,TGCAGTGCTAAGGCGGGAGGGTTGGAGACCCAGTACTTC
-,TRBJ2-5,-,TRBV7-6,CASSPQGERFETQYF,TGTGCCAGCAGCCCCCAAGGGGAGCGCTTTGAGACCCAGTACTTC
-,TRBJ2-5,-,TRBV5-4,CASSSPQETQYF,TGTGCCAGCAGCTCCCCCCAAGAGACCCAGTACTTC
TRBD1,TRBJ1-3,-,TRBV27,CASSPRGANSGNTIYF,TGTGCCAGCAGTCCCAGGGGGGCCAACTCTGGAAACACCATATATTTT
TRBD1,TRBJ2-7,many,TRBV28,CASSSPGQGVYEQYF,TGTGCCAGCAGTTCCCCGGGACAGGGGGTATACGAGCAGTACTTC
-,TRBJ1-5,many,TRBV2,CASSEAGGAGNQPQHF,TGTGCCAGCAGTGAGGCTGGGGGCGCCGGCAATCAGCCCCAGCATTTT
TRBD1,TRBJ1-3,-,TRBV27,CASRRDRNSGNTIYF,TGTGCCAGCCGACGGGACAGGAATTCTGGAAACACCATATATTTT
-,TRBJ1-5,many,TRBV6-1,CASSEAGGPNQPQHF,TGTGCCAGCAGTGAAGCCGGGGGTCCCAATCAGCCCCAGCATTTT
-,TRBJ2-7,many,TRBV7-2,CASSLAQGLWYEQYF,TGTGCCAGCAGCTTAGCGCAAGGACTCTGGTACGAGCAGTACTTC
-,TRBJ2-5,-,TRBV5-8,CASSPEGGGETQYF,TGTGCCAGCAGTCCGGAGGGGGGAGGAGAGACCCAGTACTTC
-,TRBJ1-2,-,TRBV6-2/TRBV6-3,CASSDWGPGGYTF,TGTGCCAGCAGTGATTGGGGGCCCGGCGGCTACACCTTC
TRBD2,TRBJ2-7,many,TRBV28,CASTPRGGAYEQYF,TGTGCCAGCACTCCCCGGGGGGGGGCCTACGAGCAGTACTTC
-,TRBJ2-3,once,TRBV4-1,CASSQIPGRADTQYF,TGCGCCAGCAGCCAAATACCGGGACGAGCAGATACGCAGTATTTT
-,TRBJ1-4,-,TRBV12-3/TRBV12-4,CASSPQGNSNEKLFF,TGTGCCAGCAGTCCCCAAGGGAACTCTAATGAAAAACTGTTTTTT
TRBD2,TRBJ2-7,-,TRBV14,CASSWSGGPGSYEQYF,TGTGCCAGCAGCTGGTCGGGAGGCCCGGGGTCCTACGAGCAGTACTTC
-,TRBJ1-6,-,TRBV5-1,CASSEDSSYNSPLHF,TGCGCCAGCAGCGAGGACAGCTCCTATAATTCACCCCTCCACTTT
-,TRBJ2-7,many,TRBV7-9,CASRGTAGYEQYF,TGTGCCAGCCGCGGGACAGCCGGCTACGAGCAGTACTTC
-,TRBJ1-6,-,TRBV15,CATSRDRSAQGGAYNSPLHF,TGTGCCACCAGCAGAGATCGGTCGGCACAGGGTGGGGCATATAATTCACCCCTCCACTTT
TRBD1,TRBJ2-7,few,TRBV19,CASGTDHEQYF,TGTGCCAGTGGGACAGACCACGAGCAGTACTTC
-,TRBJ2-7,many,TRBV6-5,CASSYARQSSGEQYF,TGTGCCAGCAGTTATGCCCGACAGTCTTCAGGCGAGCAGTACTTC
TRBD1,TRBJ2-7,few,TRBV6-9,CASSYVLSWDSPYEQYF,TGTGCCAGCAGTTACGTCCTCAGCTGGGACAGCCCATACGAGCAGTACTTC
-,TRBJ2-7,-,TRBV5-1,CASSPGRGIRGEYPSYEQYF,TGCGCCAGCAGCCCGGGACGGGGGATAAGGGGGGAATACCCCTCCTACGAGCAGTACTTC
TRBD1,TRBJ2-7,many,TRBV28,CASSFRDRGPYEQYF,TGTGCCAGCAGTTTTAGGGACAGGGGACCCTACGAGCAGTACTTC
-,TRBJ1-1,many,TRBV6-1,CASTAPMNTEAFF,TGTGCCAGCACGGCCCCAATGAACACTGAAGCTTTCTTT
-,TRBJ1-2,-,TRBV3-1,CASSDLGKSYTF,TGTGCCAGCAGCGATCTAGGGAAGAGCTACACCTTC
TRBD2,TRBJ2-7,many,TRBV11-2,CASSLEGGRAYEQYF,TGTGCCAGCAGTCTAGAAGGCGGGAGGGCCTACGAGCAGTACTTC
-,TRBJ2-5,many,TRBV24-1,CATSDLDLQETQYF,TGTGCCACCAGTGATTTAGACCTTCAAGAGACCCAGTACTTC
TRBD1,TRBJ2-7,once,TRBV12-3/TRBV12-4,CASTEGDSYEQYF,TGTGCCAGCACCGAGGGGGACAGCTACGAGCAGTACTTC